The sequence of this T cell receptor (beta chain) was determined in a study of sequential checkpoint blockade in melanoma. Study-wide background: Patients were randomized 1:1 to nivolumab-then-ipilimumab or ipilimumab-then-nivolumab first-line. Each arm's sequence ended with maintenance nivolumab.

This sample's treatment: randomized to nivolumab then ipilimumab (arm A) or the reverse (arm B). Live CD3+CD8+ CD19− CD56− cells were sorted from PBMCs. CDR3 size: 14 residues. Germline V gene lookup returns CDR1 MDHEN and CDR2 SYDVKM. V lost 3 bases and J 4 bases, leaving 13 bases between the germline ends. TCRdb keeps only in-frame clones here, not all; method: immunoSEQ multiplex PCR. The sample carries 20,000 or so clones, around 80% recorded once. The sequencing here drew on CD8+ T cells sorted from blood (inferred from file names), taken from a patient given nivolumab and ipilimumab in sequence. This chain connects TRBV28 to TRBJ2-7, with D perhaps matching TRBD2 (5 bases). The receptor was isolated from a human donor with melanoma. The CDR3 bases are TGTGCCAGCAGTTTTCGAGGGAGTTCTTACGAGCAGTACTTC. The encoded protein is CASSFRGSSYEQYF.